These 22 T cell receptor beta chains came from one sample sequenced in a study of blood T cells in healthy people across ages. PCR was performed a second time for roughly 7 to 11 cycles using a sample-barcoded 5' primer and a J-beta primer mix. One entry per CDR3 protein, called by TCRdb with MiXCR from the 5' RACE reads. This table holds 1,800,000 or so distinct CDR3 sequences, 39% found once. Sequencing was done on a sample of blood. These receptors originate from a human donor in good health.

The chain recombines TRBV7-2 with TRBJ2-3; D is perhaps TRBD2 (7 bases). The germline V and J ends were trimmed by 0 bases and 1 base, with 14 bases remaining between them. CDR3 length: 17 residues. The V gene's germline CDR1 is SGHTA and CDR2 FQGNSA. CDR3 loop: CASSLALGGRGTDTQYF. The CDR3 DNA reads TGTGCCAGCAGCTTAGCGTTGGGGGGGCGGGGCACAGATACGCAGTATTTT. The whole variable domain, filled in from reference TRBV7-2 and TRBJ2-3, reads GAGVSQSPSNKVTEKGKDVELRCDPISGHTALYWYRQSLGQGLEFLIYFQGNSAPDKSGLPSDRFSAERTGGSVSTLTIQRTQQEDSAVYLCASSLALGGRGTDTQYFGPGTRLTVL.

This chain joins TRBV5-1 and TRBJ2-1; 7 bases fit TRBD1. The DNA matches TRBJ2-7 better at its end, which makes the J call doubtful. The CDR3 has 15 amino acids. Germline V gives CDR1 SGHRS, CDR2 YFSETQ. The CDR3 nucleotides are TGCGCCAGCAGCTCTGGAGGCAGGGGGTCTGAAGAGCAGTACTTC. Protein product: CASSSGGRGSEEQYF.

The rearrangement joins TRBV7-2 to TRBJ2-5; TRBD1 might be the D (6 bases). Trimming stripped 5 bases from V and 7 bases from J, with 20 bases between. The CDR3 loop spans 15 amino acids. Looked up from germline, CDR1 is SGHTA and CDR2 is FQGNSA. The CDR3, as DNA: TGTGCCAGCAGCCCCCAACCCCAGGGGTGGGGGACCCAGTACTTC. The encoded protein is CASSPQPQGWGTQYF.

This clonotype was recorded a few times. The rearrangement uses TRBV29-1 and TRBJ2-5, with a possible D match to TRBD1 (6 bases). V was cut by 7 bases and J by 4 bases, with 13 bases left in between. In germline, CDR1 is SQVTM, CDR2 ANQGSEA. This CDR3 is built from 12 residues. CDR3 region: CSAGQQLETQYF. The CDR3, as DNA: TGCAGCGCTGGACAGCAACTAGAGACCCAGTACTTC.

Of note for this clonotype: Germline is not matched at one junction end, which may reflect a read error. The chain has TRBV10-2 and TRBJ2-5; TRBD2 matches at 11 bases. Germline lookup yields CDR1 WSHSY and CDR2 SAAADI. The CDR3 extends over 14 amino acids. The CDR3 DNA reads TGCGCCAGCAGACTAGCGGGGGAGCCAGAGGCCCAGTACTTC. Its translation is CASRLAGEPEAQYF.

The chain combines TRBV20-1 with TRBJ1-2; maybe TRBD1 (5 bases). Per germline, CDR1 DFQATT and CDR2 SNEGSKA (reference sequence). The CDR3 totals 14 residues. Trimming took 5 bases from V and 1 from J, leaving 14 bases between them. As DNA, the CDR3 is TGCAGTGCTGATCAGACAGCTATTAACTATGGCTACACCTTC. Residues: CSADQTAINYGYTF.

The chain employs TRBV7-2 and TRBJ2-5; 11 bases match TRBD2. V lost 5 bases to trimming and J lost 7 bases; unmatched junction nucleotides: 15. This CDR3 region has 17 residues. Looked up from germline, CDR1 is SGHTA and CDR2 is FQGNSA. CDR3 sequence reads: CASSRSSGGPLLRTQYF. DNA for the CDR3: TGTGCCAGCAGCCGCTCTAGCGGGGGGCCATTATTGCGGACCCAGTACTTC.

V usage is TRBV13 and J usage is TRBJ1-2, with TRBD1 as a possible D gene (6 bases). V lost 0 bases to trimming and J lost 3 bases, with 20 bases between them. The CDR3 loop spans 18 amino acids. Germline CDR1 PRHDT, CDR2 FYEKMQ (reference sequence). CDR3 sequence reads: CASSLGLELIAGDYGYTF. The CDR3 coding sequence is TGTGCCAGCAGCTTAGGCCTAGAATTGATTGCAGGGGACTATGGCTACACCTTC.

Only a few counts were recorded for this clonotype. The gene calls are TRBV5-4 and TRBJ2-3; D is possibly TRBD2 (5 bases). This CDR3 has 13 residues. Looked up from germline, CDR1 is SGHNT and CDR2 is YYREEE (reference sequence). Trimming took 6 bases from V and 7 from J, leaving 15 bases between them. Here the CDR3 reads CASNPSGSNTQYF. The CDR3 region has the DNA TGTGCCAGCAACCCCTCGGGGTCAAATACGCAGTATTTT.

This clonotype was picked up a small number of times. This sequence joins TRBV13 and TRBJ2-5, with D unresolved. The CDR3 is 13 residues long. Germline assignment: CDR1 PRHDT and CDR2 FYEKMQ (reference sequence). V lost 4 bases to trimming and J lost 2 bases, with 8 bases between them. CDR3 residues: CASSWTEQETQYF. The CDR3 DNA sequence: TGTGCCAGCAGCTGGACGGAACAAGAGACCCAGTACTTC.

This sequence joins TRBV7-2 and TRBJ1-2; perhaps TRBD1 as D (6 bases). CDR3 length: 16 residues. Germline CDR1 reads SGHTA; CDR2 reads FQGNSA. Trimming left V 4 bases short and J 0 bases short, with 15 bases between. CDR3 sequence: CASSSTMGHTNYGYTF. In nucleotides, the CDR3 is TGTGCCAGCAGCTCCACGATGGGACACACTAACTATGGCTACACCTTC.

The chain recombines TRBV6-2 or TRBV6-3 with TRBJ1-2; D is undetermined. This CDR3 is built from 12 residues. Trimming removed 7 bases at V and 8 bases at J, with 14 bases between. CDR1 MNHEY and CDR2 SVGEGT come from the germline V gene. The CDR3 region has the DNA TGTGCCAGCACCACCGGAGTATACGGCTACACCTTC. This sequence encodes CASTTGVYGYTF.

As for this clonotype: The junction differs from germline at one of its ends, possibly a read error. DNA of the CDR3: TGTGTCAGCTCACGAGAACAGAAGAAAAATGAAAAACTGTTTTTT. Protein sequence: CVSSREQKKNEKLFF. The chain couples TRBV18 to TRBJ1-4; no clear D. The CDR3 contains 15 residues. The V gene's germline CDR1 is KGHSH and CDR2 LQKENI. The variable domain in full, completed from reference TRBV18 and TRBJ1-4, reads NAGVMQNPRHLVRRRGQEARLRCSPMKGHSHVYWYRQLPEEGLKFMVYLQKENIIDESGMPKERFSAEFPKEGPSILRIQQVVRGDSAAYFCVSSREQKKNEKLFFGSGTQLSVL.

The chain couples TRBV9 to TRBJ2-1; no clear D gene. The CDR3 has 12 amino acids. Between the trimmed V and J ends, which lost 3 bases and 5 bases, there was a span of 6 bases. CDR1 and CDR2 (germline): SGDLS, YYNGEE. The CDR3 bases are TGTGCCAGCAGCGCAACAGACAATGAGCAGTTCTTC. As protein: CASSATDNEQFF.

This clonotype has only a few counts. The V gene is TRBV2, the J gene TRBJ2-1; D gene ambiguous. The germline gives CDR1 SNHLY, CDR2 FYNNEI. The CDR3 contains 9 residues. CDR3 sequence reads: CAAGSQQFF. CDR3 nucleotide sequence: TGTGCAGCCGGTTCACAGCAGTTCTTC.

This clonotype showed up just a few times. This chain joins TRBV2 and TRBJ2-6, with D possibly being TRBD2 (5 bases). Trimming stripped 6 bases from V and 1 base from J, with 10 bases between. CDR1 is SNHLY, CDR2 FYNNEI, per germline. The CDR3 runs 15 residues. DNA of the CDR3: TGTGCCAGCAGCGGGGATCGTTCTGGGGCCAACGTCCTGACTTTC. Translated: CASSGDRSGANVLTF.

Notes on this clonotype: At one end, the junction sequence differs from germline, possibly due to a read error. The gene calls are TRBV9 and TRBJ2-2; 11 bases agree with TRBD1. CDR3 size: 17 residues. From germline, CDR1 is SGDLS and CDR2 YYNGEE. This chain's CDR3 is CASSLIGQGAVAGGLFF. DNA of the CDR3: TGTGCCAGCAGCCTCATCGGACAGGGGGCTGTCGCCGGGGGGCTGTTTTTT.

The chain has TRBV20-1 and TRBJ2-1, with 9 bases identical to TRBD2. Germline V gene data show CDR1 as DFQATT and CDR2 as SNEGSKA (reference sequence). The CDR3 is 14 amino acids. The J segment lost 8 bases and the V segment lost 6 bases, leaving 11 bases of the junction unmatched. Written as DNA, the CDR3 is TGCAGTGCCCCCAAAGCGGGGGGAGCCGATGAGCAGTTCTTC. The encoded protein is CSAPKAGGADEQFF.

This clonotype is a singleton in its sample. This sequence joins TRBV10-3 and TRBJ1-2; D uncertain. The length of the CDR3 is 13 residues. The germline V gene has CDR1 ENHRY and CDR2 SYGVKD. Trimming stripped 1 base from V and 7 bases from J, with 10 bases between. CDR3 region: CAISELIRRGYTF. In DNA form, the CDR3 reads TGTGCCATCAGTGAGTTGATTCGTCGTGGCTACACCTTC.

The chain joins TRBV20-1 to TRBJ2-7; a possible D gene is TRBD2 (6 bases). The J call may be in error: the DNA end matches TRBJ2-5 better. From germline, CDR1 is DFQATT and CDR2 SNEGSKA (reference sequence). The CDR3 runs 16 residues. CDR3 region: CSAETRFGAAVETQYF. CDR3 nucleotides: TGCAGTGCGGAGACTAGGTTTGGGGCAGCCGTTGAGACCCAGTACTTC.

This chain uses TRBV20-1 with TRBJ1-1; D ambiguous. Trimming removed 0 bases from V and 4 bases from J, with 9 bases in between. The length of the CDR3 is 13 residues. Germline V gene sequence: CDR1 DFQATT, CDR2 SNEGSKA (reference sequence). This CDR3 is CSARDGATTEAFF. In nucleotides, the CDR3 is TGCAGTGCTAGAGATGGTGCTACCACTGAAGCTTTCTTT.

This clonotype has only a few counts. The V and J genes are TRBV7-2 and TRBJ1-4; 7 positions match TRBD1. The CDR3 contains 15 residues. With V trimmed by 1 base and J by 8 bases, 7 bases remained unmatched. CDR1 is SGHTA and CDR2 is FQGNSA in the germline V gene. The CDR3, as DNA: TGTGCCAGCAGCTTAGTTGGGGCCAGGGGGGAAAAACTGTTTTTT. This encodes CASSLVGARGEKLFF.